These 30 T cell receptor beta chains were sequenced from one sample in a study of technical replicates of blood from several donors. TCRdb's table, derived via immunoSEQ multiplex PCR, lists solely in-frame clones and lacks some. The sample has around 13,000 clones; 83% are singletons. Source material: PBMCs. The receptors here all came from a human donor in good health.

This chain joins TRBV6-1 and TRBJ1-5; TRBD1 might be the D (5 bases). CDR3 length: 15 residues. CDR1 and CDR2 from the germline V gene are MNHNS and SASEGT. V was cut by 7 bases and J by 1 base, with 14 bases left in between. DNA for the CDR3: TGTGCCAGCACGGCCCAGGGTTGGAGCAATCAGCCCCAGCATTTT. It yields the protein CASTAQGWSNQPQHF.

CDR3 bases: TGTGCCAGCAGGGACGATAGACAGCTCGGGGAGCTGTTTTTT. It translates to CASRDDRQLGELFF. The chain carries TRBV2 and TRBJ2-2; TRBD1 is a possible D gene (5 bases). V dropped 6 bases and J dropped 7 bases, with 15 bases sitting between them. CDR3 length: 14 residues. The germline V gene has CDR1 SNHLY and CDR2 FYNNEI. The full variable domain, in which reference TRBV2 and TRBJ2-2 provide the parts outside the CDR3, is EPEVTQTPSHQVTQMGQEVILRCVPISNHLYFYWYRQILGQKVEFLVSFYNNEISEKSEIFDDQFSVERPDGSNFTLKIRSTKLEDSAMYFCASRDDRQLGELFFGEGSRLTVL.

This rearrangement joins TRBV28 to TRBJ2-7; 7 bases are shared with TRBD1. The junction had 3 bases not matched to a gene; V was cut back by 4 bases and J by 0 bases. This CDR3 spans 14 amino acids. Germline-derived CDR1 and CDR2 are MDHEN and SYDVKM. The CDR3 coding sequence is TGTGCCAGCAGTTCCCGGGACAGCTCCTACGAGCAGTACTTC. Translating it yields CASSSRDSSYEQYF.

The rearrangement links TRBV19 to TRBJ1-2, with D possibly TRBD1 on 5 matching bases. Looked up from germline, CDR1 is LNHDA and CDR2 is SQIVND (reference sequence). The length of the CDR3 is 15 residues. V was clipped by 1 base and J by 2 bases, with 11 bases between them. The CDR3 DNA is TGTGCCAGTAGTATAGCAGGGATGGTGAACTATGGCTACACCTTC. Its translation: CASSIAGMVNYGYTF.

V gene TRBV7-9 combines with J gene TRBJ2-7; D is uncertain. The CDR3 is 12 amino acids. Looked up from germline, CDR1 is SEHNR and CDR2 is FQNEAQ (reference sequence). Between the trimmed V and J ends, which lost 4 bases and 7 bases, there was a span of 11 bases. Written as DNA, the CDR3 is TGTGCCAGCAGCTCGTTAGTTGGTGAGCAGTACTTC. Translation: CASSSLVGEQYF.

V usage is TRBV5-1 and J usage is TRBJ1-3; 7 nucleotides align to TRBD1. The CDR3 covers 16 residues. The V gene's germline CDR1 is SGHRS and CDR2 YFSETQ. With 4 bases clipped from V and 3 bases from J, the junction kept 10 bases outside the gene matches. The CDR3 loop is CASSKGQSLIGNTIYF. CDR3 nucleotides: TGCGCCAGCAGCAAGGGACAGTCACTCATTGGAAACACCATATATTTT.

The chain is built from TRBV7-3 and TRBJ2-2, with 8 bases fitting TRBD2. J lost 1 base, V lost 5 bases, and 12 bases had no gene match. Germline CDR1 reads SGHTA; CDR2 reads FQGTGA. CDR3 length equals 18 residues. In DNA, the CDR3 is TGTGCCAGCAGCATAAGGGGGATAGCGGGGCTGAACACCGGGGAGCTGTTTTTT. Encoded protein: CASSIRGIAGLNTGELFF. The entire variable domain, with the rest obtained from reference TRBV7-3 and TRBJ2-2, is as follows: GAGVSQTPSNKVTEKGKYVELRCDPISGHTALYWYRQSLGQGPEFLIYFQGTGAADDSGLPNDRFFAVRPEGSVSTLKIQRTERGDSAVYLCASSIRGIAGLNTGELFFGEGSRLTVL.

V and J are TRBV19 and TRBJ2-1; D is unclear. Per the germline V gene, CDR1 is LNHDA and CDR2 is SQIVND (reference sequence). The CDR3 is 13 amino acids. Trimming left V 7 bases short and J 8 bases short, with 15 bases between. The CDR3 sequence is CASKLVALDEQFF. The CDR3 region has the DNA TGTGCCAGTAAATTAGTTGCTCTGGATGAGCAGTTCTTC.

The chain couples TRBV27 to TRBJ2-1, with 9 bases identical to TRBD1. Germline V gene lookup returns CDR1 MNHEY and CDR2 SMNVEV (reference sequence). Trimming took 3 bases from V and 4 from J; bases not matched to a gene: 10. This CDR3 has 17 residues. DNA of the CDR3: TGTGCCAGCAGTTTCTCTTCGGGACAGGGTGGGTACAATGAGCAGTTCTTC. Its protein is CASSFSSGQGGYNEQFF.

This rearrangement joins TRBV29-1 to TRBJ1-2, with D perhaps TRBD1 (5 bases). Germline-derived CDR1 and CDR2 are SQVTM and ANQGSEA. Trimming removed 4 bases from V and 1 base from J, with 19 bases in between. This CDR3 contains 16 residues. DNA of the CDR3: TGCAGCGTTGTGGGGGGACGGGAGGGAGTTAACTATGGCTACACCTTC. It encodes CSVVGGREGVNYGYTF.

This chain uses TRBV14 with TRBJ1-1, with 9 bases identical to TRBD1. V lost 3 bases to trimming and J lost 4 bases; unmatched junction nucleotides: 6. Germline lookup yields CDR1 SGHDN and CDR2 FVKESK. CDR3 length: 15 residues. The CDR3 spells CASSHWTGALTEAFF. As DNA, the CDR3 is TGTGCCAGCAGCCACTGGACAGGGGCACTCACTGAAGCTTTCTTT.

This rearrangement joins TRBV7-6 to TRBJ2-7; weak D call: TRBD1 (6 bases). There are 15 residues in the CDR3. Germline V gene lookup returns CDR1 SGHVS and CDR2 FNYEAQ. V was trimmed by 1 base and J by 0 bases, leaving 10 bases between them. CDR3 in DNA: TGTGCCAGCAGCTTAGTTGGGGGCTACTCCTACGAGCAGTACTTC. Encoded protein: CASSLVGGYSYEQYF.

This clone showed up just once. CDR3 DNA sequence: TGTGCCACCAGCAGGACAGGGCTCGGAAACACCATATATTTT. Its protein product is CATSRTGLGNTIYF. The chain recombines TRBV15 with TRBJ1-3, with TRBD1 identical over 7 bases. There are 14 residues in the CDR3. The junction had 3 bases not matched to a gene; V was cut back by 3 bases and J by 4 bases. Germline V lookup: CDR1 LNHNV, CDR2 YYDKDF (reference sequence).

This chain links TRBV5-1 with TRBJ2-7; no firm D call. Germline V lookup: CDR1 SGHRS, CDR2 YFSETQ. V gave up 0 bases and J gave up 3 bases, with 10 bases separating them. This CDR3 is built from 14 residues. CDR3 residues: CASSLVSTFYEQYF. For the CDR3, the DNA is TGCGCCAGCAGCTTGGTCTCGACTTTCTACGAGCAGTACTTC.

The chain recombines TRBV7-7 with TRBJ2-1; TRBD2 matches 9 bases. V trimming: 5 bases; J trimming: 10 bases; junction bases outside the gene matches: 6. CDR3 length equals 13 residues. Germline values: CDR1 SSHAT, CDR2 FNYEAQ (reference sequence). In DNA form, the CDR3 reads TGTGCCAGCAGCAACGACCTAGCGGGAGAGCAGTTCTTC. This gives the protein CASSNDLAGEQFF.

The genes are TRBV28 and TRBJ2-7, with 8 positions matching TRBD1. The germline CDR1 and CDR2 sequences are MDHEN and SYDVKM. CDR3 length: 14 residues. V lost 7 bases and J lost 3; bases outside the gene matches: 8. CDR3 sequence (DNA): TGTGCCAGCAACGAGGGACAGGTATTCTACGAGCAGTACTTC. Its translation is CASNEGQVFYEQYF. The whole variable domain, filled in from reference TRBV28 and TRBJ2-7, reads DVKVTQSSRYLVKRTGEKVFLECVQDMDHENMFWYRQDPGLGLRLIYFSYDVKMKEKGDIPEGYSVSREKKERFSLILESASTNQTSMYLCASNEGQVFYEQYFGPGTRLTVT.

The sample holds a few counts of this clone. The rearrangement links TRBV25-1 to TRBJ2-1; 10 positions match TRBD2. The CDR3 length is 14 residues. Looked up from germline, CDR1 is MGHDK and CDR2 is SYGVNS. V was pared by 4 bases and J by 5 bases, with 2 bases of the junction left unmatched. Here the CDR3 DNA reads TGTGCCAGCAGTGTGCTAGCGGGAGACAATGAGCAGTTCTTC. It specifies CASSVLAGDNEQFF.

V is TRBV6-4 and J is TRBJ1-3; maybe TRBD1 (6 bases). CDR3 length equals 16 residues. V lost 0 bases to trimming and J lost 0 bases, with 9 bases between them. Per the germline V gene, CDR1 is MRHNA and CDR2 is SNTAGT. The CDR3 DNA sequence: TGTGCCAGCAGTGACTCAACAGGGATCTCTGGAAACACCATATATTTT. Amino acids: CASSDSTGISGNTIYF.

The rearrangement joins TRBV7-9 to TRBJ2-3; 9 bases line up with TRBD1. The CDR3 totals 15 residues. The J segment lost 3 bases and the V segment lost 2 bases, leaving 3 bases of the junction unmatched. Germline loops: CDR1 SEHNR, CDR2 FQNEAQ (reference sequence). CDR3 coding DNA: TGTGCCAGCAGCTTATGGGGACAGGGAACAGATACGCAGTATTTT. It codes for CASSLWGQGTDTQYF.

This clone was picked up a small number of times. The CDR3 nucleotides are TGTGCCAGCAGCACCTCGGGACTAGCGGGAGGGCAGTACAATGAGCAGTTCTTC. Amino acids: CASSTSGLAGGQYNEQFF. The chain links TRBV7-9 to TRBJ2-1, with 16 bases matching TRBD2. Germline CDR1 reads SEHNR; CDR2 reads FQNEAQ (reference sequence). J lost 4 bases, V lost 5 bases, and 8 bases had no gene match. CDR3 size: 18 residues.

V and J are TRBV6-1 and TRBJ1-3, with D maybe TRBD1 (5 bases). This CDR3 contains 13 residues. Trimming cost V 11 bases and J 2 bases, with 13 bases left between them. CDR1 is MNHNS, CDR2 SASEGT, per germline. The DNA for the CDR3 is TGTGCCTCCGGGCGGGGGGCTGGAAACACCATATATTTT. Translation: CASGRGAGNTIYF.

This chain uses TRBV30 with TRBJ2-7, with TRBD2 matching over 7 bases. CDR3 length: 11 amino acids. The trim removed 5 bases at V and 3 bases at J, leaving 1 base unmatched. From germline, CDR1 is GTSNPN and CDR2 SVGIG (reference sequence). For the CDR3, the DNA is TGTGCCTGGCGGGGGGACTACGAGCAGTACTTC. Translating it yields CAWRGDYEQYF.

The chain recombines TRBV5-1 with TRBJ1-4; possibly TRBD1 for D (5 bases). Germline lookup yields CDR1 SGHRS and CDR2 YFSETQ. V dropped 4 bases and J dropped 4 bases, with 14 bases sitting between them. The CDR3 sequence is 15 residues long. The CDR3 sequence is CASSLWGQFNEKLFF. DNA for the CDR3: TGCGCCAGCAGCCTCTGGGGCCAGTTTAATGAAAAACTGTTTTTT.

This clone was seen a handful of times. The sample contains more than one DNA sequence encoding this CDR3. This chain connects TRBV5-1 to TRBJ1-1; the D gene is possibly TRBD1 (5 bases). CDR1 is SGHRS, CDR2 YFSETQ, per germline. V lost 0 bases and J lost 3, with 9 bases in between. The CDR3 has 14 amino acids. CDR3 nucleotide sequence: TGCGCCAGCAGCTTGGCGGGGGGTTACACTGAAGCTTTCTTT. Its translation is CASSLAGGYTEAFF.

The rearrangement links TRBV19 to TRBJ1-1; D not resolved. Germline CDR1 and CDR2: LNHDA and SQIVND (reference sequence). This CDR3 is built from 15 residues. V gave up 4 bases and J gave up 3 bases, with 15 bases separating them. The CDR3 protein is CASSTAGLGDTEAFF. The CDR3 DNA follows: TGTGCCAGTAGTACAGCAGGACTCGGGGACACTGAAGCTTTCTTT.

This clone has a single count. V usage is TRBV21-1 and J usage is TRBJ2-7; TRBD1, as called in the table, went unchecked against the DNA. TRBV21-1 is a pseudogene segment. The CDR3 extends over 14 amino acids. CDR3 sequence (DNA): TGTGCCAGCCCCGGTTCATGGGGGCTCTGCGAGCAGTACTTC. Encoded protein: CASPGSWGLCEQYF.

This rearrangement joins TRBV6-1 to TRBJ2-1; D is uncertain. The CDR3 loop spans 14 amino acids. Trimming removed 2 bases at V and 8 bases at J, with 13 bases between. From germline, CDR1 is MNHNS and CDR2 SASEGT. As DNA, the CDR3 is TGTGCCAGCAGTGAAACTTATTCTCGCGATGAGCAGTTCTTC. Its translation: CASSETYSRDEQFF.

The chain uses TRBV27 and TRBJ2-2, with 9 bases lining up with TRBD2. Germline lookup yields CDR1 MNHEY and CDR2 SMNVEV (reference sequence). Trimming removed 3 bases from V and 3 bases from J; junction bases left unmatched: 11. The CDR3 extends over 18 amino acids. The CDR3 protein is CASSFRSGRLGDTGELFF. CDR3 DNA: TGTGCCAGCAGTTTCAGGAGCGGGAGGTTGGGGGACACCGGGGAGCTGTTTTTT.

This clone was recorded once. The J gene is TRBJ1-1, the V gene TRBV6-5, with TRBD1 matching over 8 bases. Germline V gene sequence: CDR1 MNHEY, CDR2 SVGAGI. Trimming cost V 6 bases and J 6 bases; bases outside gene matches: 3. The CDR3 has 12 residues. The CDR3 sequence is CASRLQGAEAFF. Written as DNA, the CDR3 is TGTGCCAGCAGATTACAGGGGGCTGAAGCTTTCTTT.

The V and J genes are TRBV7-9 and TRBJ2-5; 9 nucleotides align to TRBD1. The CDR3 totals 16 residues. The V segment lost 5 bases and the J segment 5 bases; nucleotides outside the gene matches: 12. The germline V gene encodes CDR1 SEHNR and CDR2 FQNEAQ (reference sequence). The CDR3 region has the DNA TGTGCCAGCAGCCCACAGGGGGCAGGTGGTTGGGAGACCCAGTACTTC. Translating it yields CASSPQGAGGWETQYF.